The 27 T cell receptor beta chains listed next were all sequenced from one sample in a study of CD8 T cells in ankylosing spondylitis. Study-level findings and limits: Several highly homologous variants formed a TCR beta motif that appeared characteristic of ankylosing spondylitis blood.

Their antigens are not known. In TCRdb, the 5' RACE reads were re-called with MiXCR into one record per CDR3 protein. The sample yields roughly 700,000 distinct CDR3 sequences, around a fifth seen once. Specimen: blood, either unsorted or a sorted T cell fraction (not recorded which). These receptors all stem from a male donor with ankylosing spondylitis.

This clonotype has only a few counts. V and J are TRBV7-8 and TRBJ2-7; 7 bases are a match to TRBD2. Germline CDR1 reads SGHVS; CDR2 reads FQNEAQ. The CDR3 is made up of 15 amino acids. V lost 1 base to trimming and J lost 3 bases; unmatched junction nucleotides: 6. CDR3 in amino acids: CASSLGLAQDYEQYF. CDR3 DNA sequence: TGTGCCAGCAGCTTAGGACTAGCTCAGGACTACGAGCAGTACTTC.

The chain joins TRBV12-3 or TRBV12-4 to TRBJ2-6, with 7 bases fitting TRBD2. This CDR3 contains 17 residues. J lost 2 bases, V lost 0 bases, and 4 bases had no gene match. CDR3 loop: CASSLAGRGAGANVLTF. For the CDR3, the DNA is TGTGCCAGCAGTTTAGCGGGTCGGGGGGCTGGGGCCAACGTCCTGACTTTC.

The chain recombines TRBV19 with TRBJ1-1, with D maybe TRBD1 (5 bases). CDR3 length: 17 amino acids. CDR1 is LNHDA, CDR2 SQIVND, per germline (reference sequence). Trimming took 8 bases from V and 2 from J, leaving 24 bases between them. CDR3 nucleotide sequence: TGTGCCAGTTCAAGGACTAGGGCGGGACGCTATAACACTGAAGCTTTCTTT. Its translation is CASSRTRAGRYNTEAFF.

This clonotype came up a few times. The rearrangement links TRBV6-2 or TRBV6-3 to TRBJ2-5; D gene ambiguous. Trimming left V 4 bases short and J 7 bases short, with 19 bases between. Per germline, CDR1 MNHEY and CDR2 SVGEGT. The CDR3 loop spans 15 amino acids. DNA of the CDR3: TGTGCCAGCAGTTTCTCCCCCGTAACTACGGGGACCCAGTACTTC. This sequence encodes CASSFSPVTTGTQYF.

In this sample, this clonotype turned up a few times. The chain employs TRBV24-1 and TRBJ2-1; no firm D call. CDR3 length: 17 residues. Germline assignment: CDR1 KGHDR and CDR2 SFDVKD. Trimming took 4 bases from V and 0 from J, leaving 15 bases between them. CDR3 in DNA: TGTGCCACCAGTGACCCCTTGACCGAATCCTCCTACAATGAGCAGTTCTTC. Its protein is CATSDPLTESSYNEQFF.

This clonotype was seen repeatedly, ten times or more. This chain uses TRBV29-1 with TRBJ2-3, with TRBD2 identical over 13 bases. J gave up 0 bases and V 6 bases, and 6 bases lay outside the gene matches. From germline, CDR1 is SQVTM and CDR2 ANQGSEA. This CDR3 has 16 residues. As DNA, the CDR3 is TGCAGCGTACGGACTAGCGGGAGCCCCAGCACAGATACGCAGTATTTT. This gives the protein CSVRTSGSPSTDTQYF.

The V gene is TRBV18, the J gene TRBJ1-4; possible D gene TRBD1, 5 bases. The CDR3 loop spans 16 amino acids. V was trimmed by 1 base and J by 0 bases, leaving 9 bases between them. Germline V gives CDR1 KGHSH, CDR2 LQKENI. The CDR3 reads CASSPQTVATNEKLFF. The CDR3, as DNA: TGTGCCAGCTCACCACAGACAGTTGCAACTAATGAAAAACTGTTTTTT.

This clonotype showed up many times. The gene calls are TRBV6-1 and TRBJ1-1; weak D call: TRBD1 (5 bases). CDR1 is MNHNS, CDR2 SASEGT, per germline. The CDR3 totals 16 residues. V was trimmed by 1 base and J by 1 base, leaving 13 bases between them. The CDR3 spells CASSEDVEGPNTEAFF. The CDR3 DNA reads as TGTGCCAGCAGTGAAGACGTTGAGGGACCGAACACTGAAGCTTTCTTT.

The gene calls are TRBV20-1 and TRBJ2-3; D possibly corresponds to TRBD1 (6 bases). The germline V and J ends were trimmed by 4 bases and 6 bases, with 11 bases remaining between them. The CDR3 extends over 12 amino acids. Germline lookup yields CDR1 DFQATT and CDR2 SNEGSKA (reference sequence). DNA for the CDR3: TGCAGTGCTAACCGACAGGCGGATACGCAGTATTTT. This encodes CSANRQADTQYF.

This rearrangement joins TRBV4-1 to TRBJ2-7; D tentatively reads TRBD1 or TRBD2 (5 bases each). There are 15 residues in the CDR3. CDR1 and CDR2 from the germline V gene are MGHRA and YSYEKL. The V end lost 1 base, the J end lost 0 bases, and 10 bases lay between the germline ends. The DNA for the CDR3 is TGCGCCAGCAGCCAAGTCGGGGACCTCTCCTACGAGCAGTACTTC. Residues: CASSQVGDLSYEQYF.

The chain has TRBV14 and TRBJ2-4, with a weak D call TRBD2 (5 bases). The CDR3 length is 15 residues. Trimming pared 3 bases from V and 5 bases from J, leaving 14 bases between. In germline, CDR1 is SGHDN, CDR2 FVKESK. The CDR3 sequence: CASSQAGVSQNIQYF. CDR3 DNA: TGTGCCAGCAGCCAGGCCGGGGTTAGCCAAAACATTCAGTACTTC.

CDR3: CASSPGSGGPNSYEQYF. The CDR3 bases are TGTGCCAGCTCACCAGGGTCGGGGGGCCCCAACTCCTACGAGCAGTACTTC. This chain uses TRBV18 with TRBJ2-7; perhaps TRBD2 as D (7 bases). The CDR3 covers 17 residues. Trimming stripped 2 bases from V and 0 bases from J, with 17 bases between. Germline loops: CDR1 KGHSH, CDR2 LQKENI.

This clonotype was picked up a small number of times. V is TRBV12-3 or TRBV12-4 and J is TRBJ1-1, with 7 bases that match TRBD1. This CDR3 contains 14 residues. V was clipped by 3 bases and J by 8 bases; unmatched bases: 9. The DNA of the CDR3 is TGTGCCAGCAGTTTCACATCGCGGACAGGCGAAGCTTTCTTT. Translating it yields CASSFTSRTGEAFF.

This chain connects TRBV12-3 or TRBV12-4 to TRBJ2-5; D possibly matches TRBD1 or TRBD2 (5 bases each). This CDR3 comprises 15 residues. Between the trimmed V and J ends, which lost 0 bases and 3 bases, there was a span of 11 bases. The DNA for the CDR3 is TGTGCCAGCAGTTTAGCTTCAGGGACGGAAGAGACCCAGTACTTC. Its protein product is CASSLASGTEETQYF.

The rearrangement uses TRBV2 and TRBJ1-1; D is undetermined. This CDR3 is 13 amino acids long. Germline V CDR1 and CDR2: SNHLY, FYNNEI. V lost 6 bases, J lost 5 bases, and 13 bases lay in between. As DNA, the CDR3 is TGTGCCAGCAGGACCCAGGTGGGGACTGAAGCTTTCTTT. Translating gives CASRTQVGTEAFF. The full variable domain, completed using reference TRBV2 and TRBJ1-1, is EPEVTQTPSHQVTQMGQEVILRCVPISNHLYFYWYRQILGQKVEFLVSFYNNEISEKSEIFDDQFSVERPDGSNFTLKIRSTKLEDSAMYFCASRTQVGTEAFFGQGTRLTVV.

On this clonotype: Its ends do not fully match the called genes, so a read error is possible. The chain employs TRBV6-6 and TRBJ2-1; D remains unclear. Germline V CDR1 and CDR2: MNHNY, SVGAGI (reference sequence). The CDR3 spans 12 residues. The CDR3 loop is CACSLNGNEQFF. The CDR3 nucleotides are TGTGCCTGCAGCCTGAACGGAAATGAGCAGTTCTTC.

Only a few counts were recorded for this clonotype. The V call is TRBV16, the J call TRBJ1-5, with no clear D. The CDR3 is 17 residues long. V lost 1 base, J lost 3 bases, and 16 bases lay in between. In germline, CDR1 is KGHSY, CDR2 FQNENV. Here the CDR3 DNA reads TGTGCCAGCAGCCAATGGAGGCAGGATGCTAACAATCAGCCCCAGCATTTT. Encoded protein: CASSQWRQDANNQPQHF.

This clonotype was found a few times. The chain uses TRBV10-3 and TRBJ2-3; tentative D call: TRBD2 (7 bases). V lost 8 bases and J 0 bases, leaving 12 bases between the germline ends. Germline CDR1 ENHRY, CDR2 SYGVKD. This CDR3 spans 14 amino acids. The CDR3 region is CAIGGARSTDTQYF. CDR3 in DNA: TGTGCCATCGGGGGGGCGCGAAGCACAGATACGCAGTATTTT.

V and J are TRBV20-1 and TRBJ2-5; D gene ambiguous. V lost 3 bases to trimming and J lost 5 bases, with 16 bases between them. The CDR3 sequence is 14 residues long. Germline loops: CDR1 DFQATT, CDR2 SNEGSKA (reference sequence). This chain's CDR3 is CSARYFGQPETQYF. As DNA, the CDR3 is TGCAGTGCTAGGTACTTCGGGCAACCGGAGACCCAGTACTTC.

The V call is TRBV2, the J call TRBJ2-1; tentatively, D is TRBD1 (6 bases). Trimming stripped 6 bases from V and 8 bases from J, with 17 bases between. This CDR3 region has 14 residues. CDR1 SNHLY and CDR2 FYNNEI come from the germline V gene. CDR3 protein: CASSEGEITHEQFF. The CDR3 bases are TGTGCCAGCAGCGAGGGGGAAATTACTCATGAGCAGTTCTTC.

The V gene is TRBV4-1, the J gene TRBJ2-4; 7 bases agree with TRBD1. This CDR3 contains 15 residues. The germline CDR1 and CDR2 sequences are MGHRA and YSYEKL. V shed 2 bases, J shed 5 bases, and the junction held 6 bases outside the gene matches. The CDR3 nucleotides are TGCGCCAGCAGCCAAAGACAGGGCTTTGAAAACATTCAGTACTTC. It is translated as CASSQRQGFENIQYF.

This clonotype was seen only a few times. This chain links TRBV29-1 with TRBJ2-2, with D possibly TRBD1 on 5 matching bases. V was pared by 1 base and J by 0 bases, with 9 bases between. The CDR3 sequence is 15 residues long. Germline CDR1 and CDR2: SQVTM and ANQGSEA. CDR3 residues: CSVEVAGSNTGELFF. DNA of the CDR3: TGCAGCGTTGAAGTGGCAGGGTCGAACACCGGGGAGCTGTTTTTT.

This clonotype was detected a few times. The chain couples TRBV12-3 or TRBV12-4 to TRBJ2-1; 7 nucleotides align to TRBD1. The CDR3 runs to 17 residues. V shed 7 bases and J 4 bases; nucleotides not matched to a gene: 16. Here the CDR3 DNA reads TGTGCCAGCACCAAGGTAGGGGGCTTGGTTGAATACAATGAGCAGTTCTTC. It codes for CASTKVGGLVEYNEQFF.

The table lists this clonotype with a few counts. The V and J genes are TRBV13 and TRBJ1-1; D ambiguous. The CDR3 loop spans 13 amino acids. V lost 4 bases, J lost 1 base, and 7 bases lay in between. Looked up from germline, CDR1 is PRHDT and CDR2 is FYEKMQ (reference sequence). Here the CDR3 reads CASSSEQNTEAFF. DNA for the CDR3: TGTGCCAGCAGCTCGGAGCAGAACACTGAAGCTTTCTTT.

This clonotype was recorded many times. The chain carries TRBV12-3 or TRBV12-4 and TRBJ1-5; D uncertain. Trimming left V 7 bases short and J 4 bases short, with 14 bases between. The CDR3 covers 14 residues. The CDR3 DNA reads TGTGCCAGCAAGGCTGAGGTGCAGAATCAGCCCCAGCATTTT. Amino acids: CASKAEVQNQPQHF.

The chain links TRBV7-9 to TRBJ1-6; TRBD1 might be the D (6 bases). The CDR3 covers 14 residues. Trimming left V 1 base short and J 11 bases short, with 12 bases between. Germline values: CDR1 SEHNR, CDR2 FQNEAQ (reference sequence). The CDR3 DNA follows: TGTGCCAGCAGCTTAGGCCAGGGGAGGACACCCCTCCACTTT. Translation: CASSLGQGRTPLHF. The variable domain in full, completed from reference TRBV7-9 and TRBJ1-6, reads DTGVSQNPRHKITKRGQNVTFRCDPISEHNRLYWYRQTLGQGPEFLTYFQNEAQLEKSRLLSDRFSAERPKGSFSTLEIQRTEQGDSAMYLCASSLGQGRTPLHFGNGTRLTVT.

The chain employs TRBV9 and TRBJ1-2, with a weak D call TRBD1 (5 bases). V was shortened by 2 bases and J by 6 bases, with 20 bases between the two germline ends. Germline CDR1 SGDLS, CDR2 YYNGEE. The CDR3 extends over 16 amino acids. The CDR3 is CASSVGGLSLGDGYTF. In DNA, the CDR3 is TGTGCCAGCAGCGTCGGGGGACTTTCCCTGGGGGATGGCTACACCTTC.